The entry that follows covers one TCR beta chain sequence. As yet, its antigen is unknown. The protocol was immunoSEQ multiplex PCR, while the TCRdb copy is restricted to in-frame clones and leaves out a portion. The sample lists tens of thousands of clones; about 79% were seen once. It was focal radiation plus CTLA-4 blockade with ipilimumab that patients with chemo-refractory metastatic non-small-cell lung cancer received. This sample stems from a study of radiotherapy plus CTLA-4 blockade in lung cancer. Study background: Of all patients, over 15% responded objectively and 25% to 40% showed disease control. Study-level points and caveats: Reports identified early blood T cell clone dynamics, with interferon-beta, as the best response predictor. Clones derived from tumor TCRs expanded in blood after radiotherapy plus ipilimumab.

Trimming took off 0 bases at V and 4 bases at J, with 6 bases between the two ends. Germline CDR1 is GTSNPN and CDR2 is SVGIG (reference sequence). CDR3 size: 12 residues. The sample consisted of peripheral blood, taken from a patient treated with radiotherapy plus ipilimumab. The sequence derives from a human donor with non-small cell lung cancer who had a partial response to radiotherapy plus ipilimumab. Some clones in this sample may be carry-over from other donors' samples. The genes are TRBV30 and TRBJ2-5; D remains ambiguous. The CDR3 protein is CAWSVHRETQYF. DNA for the CDR3: TGTGCCTGGAGTGTACATCGAGAGACCCAGTACTTC.